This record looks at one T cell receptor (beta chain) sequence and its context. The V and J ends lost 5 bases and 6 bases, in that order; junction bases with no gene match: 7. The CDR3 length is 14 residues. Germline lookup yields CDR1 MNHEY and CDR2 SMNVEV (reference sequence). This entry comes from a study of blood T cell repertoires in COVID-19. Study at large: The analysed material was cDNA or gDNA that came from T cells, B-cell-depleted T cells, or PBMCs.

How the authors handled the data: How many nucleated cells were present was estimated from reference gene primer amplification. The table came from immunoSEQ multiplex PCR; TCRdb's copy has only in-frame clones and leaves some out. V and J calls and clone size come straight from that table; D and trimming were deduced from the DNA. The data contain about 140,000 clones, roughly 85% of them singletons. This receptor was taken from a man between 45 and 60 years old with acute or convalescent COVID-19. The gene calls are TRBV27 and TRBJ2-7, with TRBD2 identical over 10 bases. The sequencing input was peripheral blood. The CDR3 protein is CASSPLAGEGEQYF. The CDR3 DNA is TGTGCCAGCAGTCCTCTAGCGGGAGAGGGCGAGCAGTACTTC.